This T cell receptor (beta chain) derives from a study of blood T cell repertoires in COVID-19. Study information: COVID-19 samples, acute and convalescent, were from the United States, Italy and Spain. T cells, B-cell-depleted T cells, or PBMCs supplied cDNA or gDNA.

Per the authors' pipeline: For nucleated cells, counts were estimated from reference gene primer amplification. The assay was immunoSEQ multiplex PCR, and TCRdb's table has in-frame clones only and misses some. The V and J calls and clone size were taken over from that table, and D and trimming were inferred from the DNA. The repertoire holds about 99,000 clones, with approximately 91% as singletons. V lost 2 bases, J lost 7 bases, and 15 bases lay in between. Germline CDR1 and CDR2: SGHRS and YFSETQ. The CDR3 has 15 amino acids. This receptor was obtained from a human donor in a cohort sampled during active COVID-19. The sequenced material came from peripheral blood. The chain employs TRBV5-1 and TRBJ2-2; D possibly corresponds to TRBD1 (5 bases). The CDR3 region has the DNA TGCGCCAGCAGCTTCGGTTGGGGCGAAAACGGGGAGCTGTTTTTT. Translated: CASSFGWGENGELFF.